This T cell receptor (beta chain) was recovered during a study of T cells after yellow fever vaccination. Overall study context: The fractions with low cell numbers were processed using SMART-Seq v4 Ultra Low Input. Findings and limits, study-wide: The presence of abundant clonotypes contaminating from the bulk population was possible in FACS-sorted repertoires. A large majority of primary-vaccination clones showed up again after the booster (approximately 95% CD4, around 85% CD8).

The V gene's germline CDR1 is MNHEY and CDR2 SVGAGI. The CDR3 spans 12 residues. The trim removed 6 bases at V and 10 bases at J, leaving 8 bases unmatched. This clonotype was detected only a few times. Its antigen is unknown. For TCR, cDNA came from 5'RACE template switching, which added a universal primer site and UMIs. MiXCR, applied by TCRdb to the 5' RACE reads, yields one record per CDR3 protein. The table has hundreds of thousands of distinct CDR3 sequences, 15% to 20% seen once. Source: PBMCs, taken before the yellow fever booster vaccination. V usage is TRBV6-5 and J usage is TRBJ2-7, with 8 bases matching TRBD2. The sequence derives from a man aged 18 to 29 who received the YFV17D yellow fever vaccine. The CDR3 protein is CASSPGGGKQYF. CDR3 in DNA: TGTGCCAGCAGCCCCGGGGGGGGGAAACAGTACTTC.